The rows below give T cell receptor beta chains drawn from one sample of a study of early T cells in non-severe SARS-CoV-2 infection. Each CDR3 protein is one row after TCRdb ran MiXCR on the 5' RACE reads. The sample has 50,000 or so distinct CDR3 sequences; over 9.5% are singletons. The specimen was whole blood. The receptors derive from an adult who was a healthcare worker with PCR-confirmed SARS-CoV-2 infection or an uninfected control (not recorded which). Both conserved end residues are part of each CDR3. D genes are given only for firm matches. Rows give clone size only sometimes, using once, few, many, or a class for an expanded clone.

J gene | clone size | D gene | V gene | CDR3 DNA | CDR3 protein
TRBJ2-1 | few | - | TRBV5-4 | TGTGCCAGCAGCGTTGGGGGCTACAATGAGCAGTTCTTC | CASSVGGYNEQFF
TRBJ2-3 | many | - | TRBV7-9 | TGTGCCAGCAGCGACCGGCCAGTCACAGATACGCAGTATTTT | CASSDRPVTDTQYF
TRBJ2-1 | - | - | TRBV19 | TGTGCCAGTAGTATGGACTACCCCAATGAGCAGTTCTTC | CASSMDYPNEQFF
TRBJ2-7 | few | TRBD2 | TRBV6-2/TRBV6-3 | TGTGCCAGCAGTTTTCTAGCGGGAGGGCCCCACGAGCAGTACTTC | CASSFLAGGPHEQYF
TRBJ1-5 | few | TRBD1 | TRBV6-6 | TGTGCCAGCAGGGGGACAGAGAATCGTCCCCAGCATTTT | CASRGTENRPQHF
TRBJ1-3 | many | - | TRBV29-1 | TGCAGCGTAGTCGGGGGGCCCAGATCTGGAAACACCATATATTTT | CSVVGGPRSGNTIYF
TRBJ1-1 | few | - | TRBV12-3/TRBV12-4 | TGTGCCAGTAGTTCCGTGGAGAGGAACACTGAAGCTTTCTTT | CASSSVERNTEAFF
TRBJ1-5 | - | - | TRBV6-5 | TGTGCCAGCGGGTTCTCGACTGCTTATAGCAATCAGCCCCAGCATTTT | CASGFSTAYSNQPQHF
TRBJ2-5 | many | - | TRBV24-1 | TGTGCCACCAGTGATGTCCGTAGGGGGGCCCAAGAGACCCAGTACTTC | CATSDVRRGAQETQYF
TRBJ2-3 | many | TRBD2 | TRBV6-5 | TGTGCCAGCAGTTACTCAGGAGTAGCGGGGATCACGCAGTATTTT | CASSYSGVAGITQYF
TRBJ2-1 | many | TRBD2 | TRBV6-4 | TGTGCCAGCAGACGGACTAGCGGGGGGTATTACAATGAGCAGTTCTTC | CASRRTSGGYYNEQFF
TRBJ2-2 | many | - | TRBV5-1 | TGCGCCAGCAGCTTGGAGCGCACCGGGGAGCTGTTTTTT | CASSLERTGELFF
TRBJ2-5 | - | - | TRBV28 | TGTGCCAGCAGCGAGTTGGGGGAGGAGACCCAGTACTTC | CASSELGEETQYF
TRBJ1-2 | - | - | TRBV7-2 | TGTGCCAGCAGCTCTCAGGGAAAAGACGGCGGCTACACCTTC | CASSSQGKDGGYTF
TRBJ2-1 | few | TRBD2 | TRBV29-1 | TGCAGCGTCGCGGGACTAGCGGGAGGGAGCTCCTACAATGAGCAGTTCTTC | CSVAGLAGGSSYNEQFF
TRBJ2-1 | many | TRBD2 | TRBV7-2 | TGTGCCAGCAGCTTAGGATTTCTAGCGGGCAATGAGCAGTTCTTC | CASSLGFLAGNEQFF
TRBJ1-5 | many | - | TRBV5-5 | TGTGCCAGCAGCTTCGATCGACAGTCTCCGTATCAGCCCCAGCATTTT | CASSFDRQSPYQPQHF
TRBJ2-5 | few | - | TRBV18 | TGTGCCAGCTCAGTCCTAGGGCCACAAGAGACCCAGTACTTC | CASSVLGPQETQYF
TRBJ2-5 | few | TRBD1 | TRBV6-5 | TGTGCCAGCAGTTACCGTGGAATACAGGGGGCCGAGACCCAGTACTTC | CASSYRGIQGAETQYF
TRBJ1-5 | many | - | TRBV20-1 | TGCAGTGCGGGGTCAGTGGATAGCAATCAGCCCCAGCATTTT | CSAGSVDSNQPQHF
TRBJ2-3 | - | - | TRBV19 | TGTGCCAGTAGTATATATCCCTCCGAGGGGTTGTCAGATACGCAGTATTTT | CASSIYPSEGLSDTQYF
TRBJ2-5 | - | TRBD2 | TRBV20-1 | TGCAGTGCTAAATGGACTAGCGGGAGTGTTGAGACCCAGTACTTC | CSAKWTSGSVETQYF
TRBJ1-1 | few | - | TRBV29-1 | TGCAGCGTTGTAAGTCGACAGGCAAGCACTGAAGCTTTCTTT | CSVVSRQASTEAFF
TRBJ1-6 | few | TRBD1 | TRBV5-4 | TGTGCCAGCAGCTTGCAAGGGACAGGGGGTTCACCCCTCCACTTT | CASSLQGTGGSPLHF
TRBJ2-2 | - | - | TRBV6-5 | TGTGCCAGCACCAGGGACCGCGTCACCGGGGAGCTGTTTTTT | CASTRDRVTGELFF
TRBJ2-6 | few | - | TRBV7-6 | TGTGCCAGCAGCTTAGAGGGCGCGACTCGATACTCTGGGGCCAACGTCCTGACTTTC | CASSLEGATRYSGANVLTF
TRBJ1-2 | few | - | TRBV28 | TGTGCTCTGGGGGGCGGGGACTATGGCTACACCTTC | CALGGGDYGYTF
TRBJ2-6 | - | - | TRBV7-6 | TGTGCCAGCAGCCCCCAGCAGGGGCTCAGTACTGGGGCCAACGTCCTGACTTTC | CASSPQQGLSTGANVLTF
TRBJ1-1 | - | - | TRBV6-2/TRBV6-3 | TGTGCCAGCACTCCCTTAAGGATACCTAACACTGAAGTTTTCTTT | CASTPLRIPNTEVFF
TRBJ2-7 | many | TRBD1 | TRBV5-1 | TGCGCCAGCAGCTTACAGGGGGACGAGCAGTACTTC | CASSLQGDEQYF
TRBJ2-5 | few | - | TRBV10-3 | TGTGCCATCAGTGGTCTCGGTCTAGCGAGCTCCCTCCAAGAGACCCAGTACTTC | CAISGLGLASSLQETQYF
TRBJ2-3 | - | - | TRBV2 | TGTGCCAGCACCCCAGGGCTTACTAGCACAGATACGCAGTATTTT | CASTPGLTSTDTQYF
TRBJ2-2 | few | TRBD1 | TRBV7-9 | TGTGCCAGCAGCGTTCGGACAGGGGCAAGGAGTTCCGGGGAGCTGTTTTTT | CASSVRTGARSSGELFF
TRBJ1-4 | few | - | TRBV11-3 | TGTGCCAGCAGCTTAGGGATGTCGGGGAATGAAAAACTGTTTTTT | CASSLGMSGNEKLFF
TRBJ2-2 | many | TRBD1 | TRBV19 | TGTGCCAGTAGTATTTCGAGGGGACAGTCTACGAACACCGGGGAGCTGTTTTTT | CASSISRGQSTNTGELFF
TRBJ1-1 | few | - | TRBV10-1 | TGCGCCAGCAAGGGCCCGAACACTGAAGCTTTCTTT | CASKGPNTEAFF
TRBJ1-3 | many | - | TRBV3-1 | TGTGCCAGCAGCCCCTCTGGAAACACCATATATTTT | CASSPSGNTIYF
TRBJ2-1 | many | - | TRBV13 | TGTGCCAGCAGCTTAGGAGGAGGGCGGCGGTCCTACAATGAGCAGTTCTTC | CASSLGGGRRSYNEQFF
TRBJ2-1 | many | - | TRBV18 | TGTGCCAGCTCACCAGGGGGGAGATTCAGCAATGAGCAGTTCTTC | CASSPGGRFSNEQFF
TRBJ2-1 | few | TRBD2 | TRBV12-3/TRBV12-4 | TGTGCCAGCCGGACTAGCGGATTGAACAATGAGCAGTTCTTC | CASRTSGLNNEQFF
TRBJ2-7 | few | - | TRBV12-3/TRBV12-4 | TGTGCCAGCAGTTTGCGTGTCGAGCAGTACTTC | CASSLRVEQYF